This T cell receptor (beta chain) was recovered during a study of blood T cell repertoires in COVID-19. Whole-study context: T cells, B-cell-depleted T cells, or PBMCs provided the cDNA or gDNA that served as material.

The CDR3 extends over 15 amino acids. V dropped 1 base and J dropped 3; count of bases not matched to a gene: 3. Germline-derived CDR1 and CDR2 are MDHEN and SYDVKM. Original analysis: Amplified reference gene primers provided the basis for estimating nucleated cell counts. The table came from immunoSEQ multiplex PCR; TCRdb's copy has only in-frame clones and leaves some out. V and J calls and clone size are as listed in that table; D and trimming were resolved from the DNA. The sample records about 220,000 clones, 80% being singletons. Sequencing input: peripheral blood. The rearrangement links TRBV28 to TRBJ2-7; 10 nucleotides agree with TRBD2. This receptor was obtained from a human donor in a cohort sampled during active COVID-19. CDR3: CASSLFSSGGYEQYF. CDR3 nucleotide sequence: TGTGCCAGCAGTTTATTTTCTAGCGGGGGCTACGAGCAGTACTTC.